This TCR beta chain was found in a study of blood T cells in healthy people across ages. Study outcomes and limitations: The study found TCR beta diversity correlated strongly with naive T cell percentage. The lack of PBMC sorting stopped any conclusive naive versus antigen-experienced comparison.

Primers used in a second PCR of roughly 6 to 11 cycles were a sample-barcoded 5' primer and a J-beta primer mix. TCRdb re-derived calls from the 5' RACE reads in MiXCR, one entry per CDR3 protein. The sample lists approximately 730,000 distinct CDR3 sequences, approximately 39% occurring once. Ten milliliters of peripheral blood were drawn from each donor. V gave up 6 bases and J gave up 0 bases, with 12 bases separating them. The CDR3 consists of 14 residues. In regard to this clonotype: Its antigen is currently unknown.

The sequence came from a woman aged 55 to 70 in good health. This chain joins TRBV12-3 or TRBV12-4 and TRBJ2-7, with D possibly TRBD2 on 6 matching bases. The sequenced sample was blood. The CDR3 nucleotides are TGTGCCAGCAGCATGGAGCGGGTCTCCTACGAGCAGTACTTC. Protein sequence: CASSMERVSYEQYF.